The T cell receptor beta chain described here comes from a study of cytomegalovirus exposure and HLA in healthy donors. The overall study: Clustering assigned 70% to 85% of the approximately 400 genotyped donors to the Caucasian-associated ancestry cluster. Study-wide points: V- and J-gene trimming in TCR beta was tied to a missense DCLRE1C variant by an analysis performed later. TCR beta sequences reportedly predicted most subjects' HLA-A and HLA-B alleles accurately.

This clone was seen only a few times. The antigen is unknown. Vbeta (60) and Jbeta (13) primers were used in the PCR. Assay: immunoSEQ multiplex PCR; the TCRdb copy retains only in-frame clones and omits some. Of about 160,000 clones in the sample, around 80% are singletons; the top ten hold around 6.5%. CDR1 MNHEY and CDR2 SMNVEV come from the germline V gene (reference sequence). This CDR3 has 15 amino acids. Trimming took 3 bases from V and 4 from J, leaving 12 bases between them. Source material: PBMCs. This clonotype originated in a male donor in good health and CMV-seropositive. The genes are TRBV27 and TRBJ2-2; the D gene is possibly TRBD1 (7 bases). The CDR3 nucleotides read TGTGCCAGCAGTTTCCGACAGGGAGGCACCGGGGAGCTGTTTTTT. Translated, it gives CASSFRQGGTGELFF.